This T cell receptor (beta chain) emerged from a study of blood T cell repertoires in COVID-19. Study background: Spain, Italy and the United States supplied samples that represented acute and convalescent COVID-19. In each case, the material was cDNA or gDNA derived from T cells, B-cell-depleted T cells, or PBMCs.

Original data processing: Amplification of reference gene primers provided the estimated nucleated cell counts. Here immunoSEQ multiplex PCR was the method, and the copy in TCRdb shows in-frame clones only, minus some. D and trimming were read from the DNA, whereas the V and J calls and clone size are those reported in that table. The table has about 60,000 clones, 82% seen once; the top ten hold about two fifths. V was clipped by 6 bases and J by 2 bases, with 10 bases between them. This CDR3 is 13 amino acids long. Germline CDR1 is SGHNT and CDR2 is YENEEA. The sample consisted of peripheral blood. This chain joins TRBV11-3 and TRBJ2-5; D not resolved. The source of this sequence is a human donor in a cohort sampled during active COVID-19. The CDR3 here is CASRRLVQETQYF. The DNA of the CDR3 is TGTGCCAGCAGGAGACTGGTTCAAGAGACCCAGTACTTC. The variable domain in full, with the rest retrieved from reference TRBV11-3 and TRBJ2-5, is EAGVVQSPRYKIIEKKQPVAFWCNPISGHNTLYWYLQNLGQGPELLIRYENEEAVDDSQLPKDRFSAERLKGVDSTLKIQPAELGDSAVYLCASRRLVQETQYFGPGTRLLVL.